Following are 31 T cell receptor beta chains from one sample sequenced in a study of shared clonotypes between healthy human individuals. Sequencing was performed with immunoSEQ multiplex PCR; in TCRdb, only in-frame clones are kept and a portion is missing. This sample has fewer than 600,000 clones, with 70% to 80% found just once. The sequencing input was PBMCs. All receptors derive from a woman between 35 and 50 years old in good health. Some clones in this sample may be carry-over from other donors' samples.

This chain connects TRBV15 to TRBJ2-1, with a possible D match to TRBD1 (6 bases). V gave up 6 bases and J gave up 5 bases, with 11 bases separating them. The CDR3 runs to 13 residues. Germline V gives CDR1 LNHNV, CDR2 YYDKDF (reference sequence). The CDR3 here is CATRQGPNNEQFF. The CDR3 DNA reads as TGTGCCACCAGACAGGGACCTAACAATGAGCAGTTCTTC.

The rearrangement joins TRBV29-1 to TRBJ2-5, with 9 bases aligning to TRBD1. This CDR3 has 13 amino acids. Germline V gene data show CDR1 as SQVTM and CDR2 as ANQGSEA. The J segment lost 4 bases and the V segment lost 8 bases, leaving 8 bases of the junction unmatched. In DNA, the CDR3 is TGCAGCACCTTAAAGGGACAGGGAGAGACCCAGTACTTC. Its translation: CSTLKGQGETQYF.

The chain recombines TRBV7-3 with TRBJ2-7; tentatively, D is TRBD2 (6 bases). Per germline, CDR1 SGHTA and CDR2 FQGTGA. Trimming left V 2 bases short and J 2 bases short, with 13 bases between. The CDR3 is made up of 15 amino acids. DNA of the CDR3: TGTGCCAGCAGCTTAGCGCAGGGAGGCACCTACGAGCAGTACTTC. This codes for CASSLAQGGTYEQYF.

The chain is built from TRBV12-5 and TRBJ2-4; no reliable D call. The ends were cut back, 0 bases at V and 0 bases at J, with 12 bases in the middle. Germline V lookup: CDR1 LGHNT, CDR2 FRNRAP. CDR3 length: 17 residues. The CDR3 coding sequence is TGTGCTAGTGGTTTGGTACGAGGTACTCTAGCCAAAAACATTCAGTACTTC. It yields the protein CASGLVRGTLAKNIQYF.

V and J are TRBV28 and TRBJ1-2; 7 bases agree with TRBD1. Germline trimming cut 5 bases from V and 9 bases from J; bases unmatched to any gene: 12. Germline CDR1 and CDR2: MDHEN and SYDVKM. This CDR3 has 14 amino acids. The DNA for the CDR3 is TGTGCCAGCAGTCCGCCGACAGGGTTTTTGAGCTACACCTTC. It encodes CASSPPTGFLSYTF.

This clone was recorded only once. This chain joins TRBV6-1 and TRBJ2-5, with 8 bases identical to TRBD2. Germline lookup yields CDR1 MNHNS and CDR2 SASEGT. With V trimmed by 7 bases and J by 4 bases, 8 bases remained unmatched. The CDR3 extends over 14 amino acids. The CDR3 reads CASIRAGVGETQYF. The DNA for the CDR3 is TGTGCCAGCATTCGAGCGGGAGTGGGAGAGACCCAGTACTTC.

The chain joins TRBV28 to TRBJ2-1; D call uncertain. Trimming cost V 3 bases and J 1 base, with 7 bases left between them. CDR1 MDHEN and CDR2 SYDVKM come from the germline V gene. The CDR3 sequence is 14 residues long. This CDR3 is CASSFTTSYNEQFF. CDR3 nucleotide sequence: TGTGCCAGCAGTTTTACTACGTCCTACAATGAGCAGTTCTTC. Full variable domain (rest looked up from reference TRBV28 and TRBJ2-1): DVKVTQSSRYLVKRTGEKVFLECVQDMDHENMFWYRQDPGLGLRLIYFSYDVKMKEKGDIPEGYSVSREKKERFSLILESASTNQTSMYLCASSFTTSYNEQFFGPGTRLTVL.

This rearrangement joins TRBV18 to TRBJ2-5; 7 bases agree with TRBD1. V shed 6 bases and J 3 bases; nucleotides not matched to a gene: 4. The germline V gene encodes CDR1 KGHSH and CDR2 LQKENI. The CDR3 totals 13 residues. The CDR3 spells CASSRGPKETQYF. The CDR3 DNA reads as TGTGCCAGCTCGAGGGGGCCCAAAGAGACCCAGTACTTC.

The rearrangement joins TRBV28 to TRBJ2-7; 9 bases align to TRBD1. Germline CDR1 reads MDHEN; CDR2 reads SYDVKM. The CDR3 consists of 15 residues. After removal of 7 bases from V and 5 bases from J, the junction contained 12 bases not matched to a gene. CDR3 region: CASNPGGGTGNEQYF. CDR3 DNA: TGTGCCAGCAACCCTGGGGGAGGGACAGGGAACGAGCAGTACTTC.

As regards this clone: This sample also contains other DNA sequences that code for the same CDR3. CDR3 nucleotide sequence: TGTGCCTGGAGTCGCTCATACAGCTCCTACAATGAGCAGTTCTTC. This sequence encodes CAWSRSYSSYNEQFF. This chain links TRBV30 with TRBJ2-1; D call uncertain. V lost 2 bases and J lost 0, with 11 bases in between. The CDR3 is 15 amino acids. The germline V gene has CDR1 GTSNPN and CDR2 SVGIG (reference sequence).

The J gene is TRBJ2-7, the V gene TRBV29-1; 12 bases match TRBD2. The junction had 17 bases not matched to a gene; V was cut back by 7 bases and J by 7 bases. The CDR3 length is 16 residues. Germline V CDR1 and CDR2: SQVTM, ANQGSEA. In DNA form, the CDR3 reads TGCAGCGGTTCCGGACTAGCGGGGATCCAAGGGGAGGAGCAGTACTTC. Amino acids: CSGSGLAGIQGEEQYF.

The rearrangement joins TRBV10-3 to TRBJ2-5, with 13 bases matching TRBD2. The CDR3 is made up of 17 amino acids. V lost 4 bases, J lost 1 base, and 6 bases stayed unmatched. Germline CDR1 ENHRY, CDR2 SYGVKD. The CDR3 nucleotides read TGTGCCATCAGTGCGACTAGCGGGAGGAAACTCCAAGAGACCCAGTACTTC. Its translation: CAISATSGRKLQETQYF.

This sequence joins TRBV6-1 and TRBJ2-7, with D possibly TRBD1 on 5 matching bases. CDR3 length: 12 amino acids. Germline V lookup: CDR1 MNHNS, CDR2 SASEGT. V was pared by 4 bases and J by 4 bases, with 8 bases between. The CDR3 coding sequence is TGTGCCAGCAGTGGCAGACAGTACGAGCAGTACTTC. Encoded protein: CASSGRQYEQYF.

This chain uses TRBV30 with TRBJ2-3, with 9 bases that match TRBD1. The CDR3 has 14 residues. V shed 5 bases, J shed 8 bases, and the junction held 11 bases outside the gene matches. Germline lookup yields CDR1 GTSNPN and CDR2 SVGIG (reference sequence). In DNA form, the CDR3 reads TGTGCCTGGGCACCTCCGGGACAGGGTTTTACGCAGTATTTT. This sequence encodes CAWAPPGQGFTQYF.

The rearrangement joins TRBV30 to TRBJ2-1; weak D call: TRBD2 (6 bases). The V end was cut by 4 bases, the J end by 4 bases, with 14 bases between. Germline loops: CDR1 GTSNPN, CDR2 SVGIG (reference sequence). The CDR3 is 14 amino acids. For the CDR3, the DNA is TGTGCCTGGACAGCGCGGGGACTTTACAATGAGCAGTTCTTC. Amino acids: CAWTARGLYNEQFF. Using reference TRBV30 and TRBJ2-1 for the parts outside the CDR3, the full variable domain is SQTIHQWPATLVQPVGSPLSLECTVEGTSNPNLYWYRQAAGRGLQLLFYSVGIGQISSEVPQNLSASRPQDRQFILSSKKLLLSDSGFYLCAWTARGLYNEQFFGPGTRLTVL.

This sequence joins TRBV7-3 and TRBJ2-3, with TRBD2 identical over 11 bases. Germline CDR1 and CDR2: SGHTA and FQGTGA. The CDR3 is made up of 16 amino acids. The trim removed 1 base at V and 5 bases at J, leaving 5 bases unmatched. In DNA, the CDR3 is TGTGCCAGCAGCTTAAGCCTAGCGGGAGGAGGAGATACGCAGTATTTT. It encodes CASSLSLAGGGDTQYF.

The rearrangement joins TRBV9 to TRBJ2-1; TRBD2 matches at 8 bases. The J segment lost 4 bases and the V segment lost 5 bases, leaving 8 bases of the junction unmatched. CDR1 is SGDLS, CDR2 YYNGEE, per germline. The CDR3 is 15 amino acids. As DNA, the CDR3 is TGTGCCAGCAGTTCGGGCGGGAGGTCGTACAATGAGCAGTTCTTC. Translated: CASSSGGRSYNEQFF.

In nucleotides, the CDR3 is TGCAGCGTTGTCTTGGGGTCTGCCTATGGCTACACCTTC. Its protein product is CSVVLGSAYGYTF. V gene TRBV29-1 combines with J gene TRBJ1-2; D not resolved. Germline V lookup: CDR1 SQVTM, CDR2 ANQGSEA. V was cut by 4 bases and J by 4 bases, with 13 bases left in between. The CDR3 length is 13 residues.

This clone showed up just once. V and J are TRBV4-2 and TRBJ2-1, with 9 bases identical to TRBD2. Germline assignment: CDR1 LGHNA and CDR2 YNFKEQ. This CDR3 contains 16 residues. J lost 8 bases, V lost 0 bases, and 8 bases had no gene match. The CDR3 protein is CASSQDAAGGRDEQFF. The CDR3 nucleotides read TGTGCCAGCAGCCAAGATGCTGCGGGAGGGCGTGATGAGCAGTTCTTC.

This rearrangement joins TRBV19 to TRBJ1-5; D is uncertain. Trimming removed 4 bases from V and 2 bases from J, with 12 bases in between. Germline lookup yields CDR1 LNHDA and CDR2 SQIVND (reference sequence). The CDR3 loop spans 15 amino acids. The chain's CDR3 is CASSTPPTGNQPQHF. CDR3 in DNA: TGTGCCAGTAGTACCCCGCCTACCGGCAATCAGCCCCAGCATTTT.

V usage is TRBV18 and J usage is TRBJ1-4, with 10 bases lining up with TRBD1. Germline values: CDR1 KGHSH, CDR2 LQKENI. The V and J ends lost 2 bases and 8 bases, in that order; junction bases with no gene match: 5. There are 15 residues in the CDR3. The CDR3 DNA follows: TGTGCCAGCTCACCAGGCGGGACAGGGGACGAAAAACTGTTTTTT. Translated: CASSPGGTGDEKLFF.

The chain carries TRBV9 and TRBJ2-3; D is undetermined. Germline V gives CDR1 SGDLS, CDR2 YYNGEE. V shed 7 bases and J shed 1 base, with 16 bases lying between them. The CDR3 is 15 residues long. CDR3 sequence (DNA): TGTGCCAGCCTCCGGCGGTTGGTCGGCACAGATACGCAGTATTTT. It codes for CASLRRLVGTDTQYF. The full variable domain, rest sourced from reference TRBV9 and TRBJ2-3, is DSGVTQTPKHLITATGQRVTLRCSPRSGDLSVYWYQQSLDQGLQFLIQYYNGEERAKGNILERFSAQQFPDLHSELNLSSLELGDSALYFCASLRRLVGTDTQYFGPGTRLTVL.

The gene calls are TRBV5-1 and TRBJ2-2; a possible D gene is TRBD2 (6 bases). This CDR3 spans 17 amino acids. The V end lost 6 bases, the J end lost 4 bases, and 22 bases lay between the germline ends. Germline CDR1 and CDR2: SGHRS and YFSETQ. The CDR3 DNA sequence: TGCGCCAGCACCCTGCTTGGGGGAGGAATCGGCACCGGGGAGCTGTTTTTT. It is translated as CASTLLGGGIGTGELFF.

The rearrangement joins TRBV6-1 to TRBJ1-3; D perhaps matches TRBD1 (6 bases). The CDR3 loop spans 16 amino acids. V lost 2 bases, J lost 0 bases, and 11 bases lay in between. Germline loops: CDR1 MNHNS, CDR2 SASEGT. The CDR3 region is CASSEIGGASGNTIYF. The CDR3 DNA sequence: TGTGCCAGCAGTGAAATCGGGGGCGCCTCTGGAAACACCATATATTTT.

In its sample, this clone was seen a few times. The same CDR3 also results from other DNA sequences found in this sample. The chain couples TRBV9 to TRBJ2-7, with D unresolved. The length of the CDR3 is 13 residues. Germline CDR1 is SGDLS and CDR2 is YYNGEE. The ends were cut back, 2 bases at V and 6 bases at J, with 12 bases in the middle. The CDR3 here is CASSVAIRGEQYF. In DNA, the CDR3 is TGTGCCAGCAGCGTCGCGATTCGCGGCGAGCAGTACTTC.

The chain joins TRBV2 to TRBJ2-7, with 7 bases fitting TRBD2. This CDR3 has 15 amino acids. V lost 4 bases, J lost 5 bases, and 11 bases stayed unmatched. Germline V gives CDR1 SNHLY, CDR2 FYNNEI. The CDR3 DNA reads TGTGCCAGCAGTGCGGGGAGGGCCCTTACGAACGAGCAGTACTTC. As protein: CASSAGRALTNEQYF.

V gene TRBV28 combines with J gene TRBJ1-5, with D tentatively TRBD1 (5 bases). Germline V gene lookup returns CDR1 MDHEN and CDR2 SYDVKM. The CDR3 has 13 amino acids. V lost 7 bases to trimming and J lost 9 bases, with 16 bases between them. CDR3 bases: TGTGCCAGCACGGGGGTAGTAGGGTGGCCCCAGCATTTT. Translated, it gives CASTGVVGWPQHF.

This clone has just one count. The rearrangement joins TRBV11-3 to TRBJ2-5, with D perhaps TRBD2 (6 bases). TRBJ2-7 matches the DNA end more closely, so the J call is doubtful. Germline lookup yields CDR1 SGHNT and CDR2 YENEEA. The CDR3 is made up of 16 amino acids. CDR3 protein: CASSLGPGDAFYEQYF. Here the CDR3 DNA reads TGTGCCAGCAGCTTAGGTCCGGGAGACGCTTTCTACGAGCAGTACTTC.

The chain is built from TRBV28 and TRBJ1-2; TRBD1 agrees at 8 bases. V lost 7 bases, J lost 0 bases, and 13 bases stayed unmatched. Germline V CDR1 and CDR2: MDHEN, SYDVKM. The CDR3 spans 17 residues. The CDR3 reads CASMAPGQALPNYGYTF. The DNA for the CDR3 is TGTGCCAGCATGGCACCGGGACAGGCTCTGCCTAACTATGGCTACACCTTC.

This chain joins TRBV9 and TRBJ1-2; the D gene is possibly TRBD1 (5 bases). Germline V gene data show CDR1 as SGDLS and CDR2 as YYNGEE. The length of the CDR3 is 13 residues. Trimming shortened V by 1 base and J by 6 bases, and 10 bases separated the two germline ends. The CDR3 protein is CASSVWAGNGYTF. Here the CDR3 DNA reads TGTGCCAGCAGCGTATGGGCAGGGAATGGCTACACCTTC.

This clone was seen more than once but under ten times. The rearrangement links TRBV28 to TRBJ2-7; 7 nucleotides align to TRBD2. CDR1 is MDHEN, CDR2 SYDVKM, per germline. The CDR3 extends over 15 amino acids. V was pared by 5 bases and J by 4 bases, with 11 bases of the junction left unmatched. CDR3 sequence (DNA): TGTGCCAGCAGTCCCGGAGGGGCGGGAGTTTACGAGCAGTACTTC. Protein: CASSPGGAGVYEQYF.